Following are 20 T cell receptor beta chains from one sample sequenced in a study of CD8+CD57+ T cells in acquired aplastic anemia. Profiling that covered TCR beta VDJ and CDR3 relied on genomic DNA as its template. TCRdb analysed the reads with MiXCR anew, one entry per CDR3 protein. The repertoire consists of under 75,000 distinct CDR3 sequences, with under 65% occurring once and the leading ten covering about 8.3%. Specimen: sorted CD4+, CD8+, or CD8+CD57+ T cells (not recorded which) from PBMCs. These TCRs come from a human donor in good health, serving as a control.

CDR3 in amino acids: CASSVDRDYGYTF. The CDR3 DNA reads TGTGCCAGCAGCGTGGACAGGGACTATGGCTACACCTTC. V gene TRBV7-9 combines with J gene TRBJ1-2, with 8 bases that match TRBD1. The CDR3 sequence is 13 residues long. The ends lost 5 bases at V and 3 bases at J; junction bases unmatched: 2. CDR1 and CDR2 from the germline V gene are SEHNR and FQNEAQ (reference sequence). The full variable domain, rest sourced from reference TRBV7-9 and TRBJ1-2, is DTGVSQNPRHKITKRGQNVTFRCDPISEHNRLYWYRQTLGQGPEFLTYFQNEAQLEKSRLLSDRFSAERPKGSFSTLEIQRTEQGDSAMYLCASSVDRDYGYTFGSGTRLTVV.

This sequence joins TRBV14 and TRBJ1-1, with D perhaps TRBD1 (6 bases). The germline CDR1 and CDR2 sequences are SGHDN and FVKESK. The V gene lost 4 bases and the J gene lost 0 bases, with 15 bases spanning the gap. The CDR3 length is 16 residues. This CDR3 reads CASSLVGRTVNTEAFF. The CDR3 DNA reads as TGTGCCAGCAGCCTGGTTGGTCGGACAGTGAACACTGAAGCTTTCTTT.

The rearrangement links TRBV2 to TRBJ2-1, with TRBD1 identical over 7 bases. The last part of the DNA fits TRBJ2-7 better; the J call may be wrong. The CDR3 runs 12 residues. In germline, CDR1 is SNHLY, CDR2 FYNNEI. Here the CDR3 reads CASSGQGDEQYF. The CDR3 DNA reads TGTGCCAGCAGTGGACAGGGAGACGAGCAGTACTTC.

The V call is TRBV7-9, the J call TRBJ2-5; weak D call: TRBD2 (6 bases). Trimming removed 5 bases from V and 9 bases from J, with 10 bases in between. Germline CDR1 reads SEHNR; CDR2 reads FQNEAQ (reference sequence). This CDR3 is built from 11 residues. CDR3 residues: CASSPGGSQYF. Here the CDR3 DNA reads TGTGCCAGCAGCCCAGGAGGGTCCCAGTACTTC.

The gene calls are TRBV11-2 and TRBJ2-7; 14 bases align to TRBD2. V lost 8 bases and J lost 0; bases outside the gene matches: 6. The CDR3 length is 16 residues. Germline CDR1 is SGHAT and CDR2 is FQNNGV. CDR3 coding DNA: TGTGCCAGCCTGGGACTAGCGGGAGTGTCCTCCTACGAGCAGTACTTC. It encodes CASLGLAGVSSYEQYF.

The genes are TRBV15 and TRBJ2-1; the match to TRBD2 covers 8 bases. Germline V CDR1 and CDR2: LNHNV, YYDKDF (reference sequence). The CDR3 spans 17 residues. V lost 9 bases and J lost 0; bases outside the gene matches: 13. The CDR3 region has the DNA TGTGCCACTAGCGGGGTGGGAACGGGAAGCTCCTACAATGAGCAGTTCTTC. Translation: CATSGVGTGSSYNEQFF. The full variable domain, its missing parts supplied by reference TRBV15 and TRBJ2-1, is DAMVIQNPRYQVTQFGKPVTLSCSQTLNHNVMYWYQQKSSQAPKLLFHYYDKDFNNEADTPDNFQSRRPNTSFCFLDIRSPGLGDTAMYLCATSGVGTGSSYNEQFFGPGTRLTVL.

V usage is TRBV20-1 and J usage is TRBJ2-2, with 8 bases matching TRBD2. The length of the CDR3 is 14 residues. The junction had 6 bases not matched to a gene; V was cut back by 4 bases and J by 5 bases. Germline values: CDR1 DFQATT, CDR2 SNEGSKA (reference sequence). As DNA, the CDR3 is TGCAGTGCTATACGGGGGGGAAGTACCGGGGAGCTGTTTTTT. This gives the protein CSAIRGGSTGELFF.

The chain recombines TRBV27 with TRBJ1-1; TRBD1 agrees at 8 bases. CDR3 length: 16 residues. The V gene's germline CDR1 is MNHEY and CDR2 SMNVEV (reference sequence). With V trimmed by 3 bases and J by 0 bases, 6 bases remained unmatched. CDR3 bases: TGTGCCAGCAGTTTCAGAAACAGGGGGGTGAACACTGAAGCTTTCTTT. Translated, it gives CASSFRNRGVNTEAFF.

This chain uses TRBV10-2 with TRBJ2-7; tentative D call: TRBD2 (6 bases). This CDR3 is built from 14 residues. Trimming took 0 bases from V and 3 from J, leaving 9 bases between them. CDR1 is WSHSY, CDR2 SAAADI, per germline. In DNA, the CDR3 is TGCGCCAGCAGTGAGTCTGAGGGAGGCTACGAGCAGTACTTC. Its protein is CASSESEGGYEQYF.

This clonotype was seen repeatedly, ten times or more. V is TRBV6-5 and J is TRBJ2-1; tentatively, D is TRBD1 (6 bases). CDR1 MNHEY and CDR2 SVGAGI come from the germline V gene. Deletions cut 1 base from V and 9 bases from J, with 19 bases between. This CDR3 is 16 amino acids long. CDR3 sequence: CASSYLAGTRSSEQFF. Written as DNA, the CDR3 is TGTGCCAGCAGTTACTTAGCCGGGACAAGGTCCAGTGAGCAGTTCTTC.

This clonotype appeared many times. The rearrangement uses TRBV6-6 and TRBJ2-7; no reliable D call. Germline V gene sequence: CDR1 MNHNY, CDR2 SVGAGI (reference sequence). Trimming removed 1 base at V and 5 bases at J, with 15 bases between. This CDR3 has 15 residues. This CDR3 reads CASSYFPVSRDEQYF. For the CDR3, the DNA is TGTGCCAGCAGTTACTTCCCGGTTAGTCGCGACGAGCAGTACTTC.

The chain employs TRBV24-1 and TRBJ2-5, with TRBD1 identical over 11 bases. The germline gives CDR1 KGHDR, CDR2 SFDVKD. This CDR3 spans 17 amino acids. After removal of 3 bases from V and 5 bases from J, the junction contained 10 bases not matched to a gene. As DNA, the CDR3 is TGTGCCACCAGTGATAGGCGGGACAGGGGGGCTACGGAGACCCAGTACTTC. Its translation: CATSDRRDRGATETQYF.

The chain recombines TRBV29-1 with TRBJ1-1; D ambiguous. The CDR3 covers 12 residues. The germline V gene encodes CDR1 SQVTM and CDR2 ANQGSEA. The ends were cut back, 6 bases at V and 3 bases at J, with 11 bases in the middle. CDR3 nucleotide sequence: TGCAGCGTCTGGCAGGCCCACACTGAAGCTTTCTTT. Translation: CSVWQAHTEAFF.

This clonotype was observed many times. The gene calls are TRBV30 and TRBJ2-7; no definite D call. The CDR3 runs to 15 residues. Germline CDR1 GTSNPN, CDR2 SVGIG (reference sequence). V shed 3 bases and J shed 5 bases, with 20 bases lying between them. The chain's CDR3 is CAWSLRTAVSDEQYF. CDR3 bases: TGTGCCTGGAGCCTAAGGACGGCCGTGAGCGACGAGCAGTACTTC.

This clonotype appeared many times. The chain's CDR3 is CASSFIPTYEQYF. In nucleotides, the CDR3 is TGCGCCAGCAGCTTTATTCCAACCTACGAGCAGTACTTC. The genes are TRBV5-1 and TRBJ2-7; no clear D gene. Trimming removed 2 bases at V and 2 bases at J, with 8 bases between. From germline, CDR1 is SGHRS and CDR2 YFSETQ. The CDR3 consists of 13 residues. The whole variable domain, filled in from reference TRBV5-1 and TRBJ2-7, reads KAGVTQTPRYLIKTRGQQVTLSCSPISGHRSVSWYQQTPGQGLQFLFEYFSETQRNKGNFPGRFSGRQFSNSRSEMNVSTLELGDSALYLCASSFIPTYEQYFGPGTRLTVT.

This clonotype has a single count. The chain combines TRBV4-1 with TRBJ2-7; 10 bases fit TRBD2. Germline V CDR1 and CDR2: MGHRA, YSYEKL. The CDR3 is 14 residues long. The V gene end was trimmed by 4 bases and the J gene end by 2 bases; junction bases not matched to a gene: 2. CDR3 sequence (DNA): TGCGCCAGCAGCCCTCTAGCGGGGGCCTACGAGCAGTACTTC. Residues: CASSPLAGAYEQYF.

With regard to this clonotype: A much larger clone lies a single base off, so this may be a read error. The CDR3 loop reads CASSLVKPTGYEQYF. In nucleotides, the CDR3 is TGTGCCAGCAGTTTAGTTAAGCCGACCGGCTACGAGCAGTACTTC. This chain connects TRBV27 to TRBJ2-7; D uncertain. The CDR3 contains 15 residues. The V and J ends lost 2 bases and 3 bases respectively, with 14 bases between them. Per germline, CDR1 MNHEY and CDR2 SMNVEV (reference sequence).

The CDR3 DNA follows: TGTGCCAGTAGTACCGGAACAGGGTACACTGAAGCTTTCTTT. This codes for CASSTGTGYTEAFF. The chain carries TRBV19 and TRBJ1-1, with D possibly being TRBD1 (6 bases). CDR1 and CDR2 from the germline V gene are LNHDA and SQIVND (reference sequence). V shed 4 bases and J shed 3 bases, with 12 bases lying between them. This CDR3 has 14 amino acids.

This clonotype showed up many times. The chain couples TRBV5-1 to TRBJ2-3; TRBD2 matches 11 bases. The CDR3 totals 15 residues. In germline, CDR1 is SGHRS, CDR2 YFSETQ. J gave up 5 bases and V 0 bases, and 2 bases lay outside the gene matches. CDR3 amino acids: CASSLGGLAGDTQYF. CDR3 DNA: TGCGCCAGCAGCTTGGGAGGACTAGCGGGAGATACGCAGTATTTT. Drawing the rest from reference TRBV5-1 and TRBJ2-3, the complete variable domain is KAGVTQTPRYLIKTRGQQVTLSCSPISGHRSVSWYQQTPGQGLQFLFEYFSETQRNKGNFPGRFSGRQFSNSRSEMNVSTLELGDSALYLCASSLGGLAGDTQYFGPGTRLTVL.

The chain joins TRBV7-2 to TRBJ1-2; possibly TRBD1 for D (5 bases). The V end was cut by 4 bases, the J end by 5 bases, with 17 bases between. The CDR3 loop spans 15 amino acids. Per the germline V gene, CDR1 is SGHTA and CDR2 is FQGNSA. The CDR3 is CASSSQEAGVYGYTF. The CDR3 DNA sequence: TGTGCCAGCAGCTCCCAGGAGGCGGGGGTGTATGGCTACACCTTC.